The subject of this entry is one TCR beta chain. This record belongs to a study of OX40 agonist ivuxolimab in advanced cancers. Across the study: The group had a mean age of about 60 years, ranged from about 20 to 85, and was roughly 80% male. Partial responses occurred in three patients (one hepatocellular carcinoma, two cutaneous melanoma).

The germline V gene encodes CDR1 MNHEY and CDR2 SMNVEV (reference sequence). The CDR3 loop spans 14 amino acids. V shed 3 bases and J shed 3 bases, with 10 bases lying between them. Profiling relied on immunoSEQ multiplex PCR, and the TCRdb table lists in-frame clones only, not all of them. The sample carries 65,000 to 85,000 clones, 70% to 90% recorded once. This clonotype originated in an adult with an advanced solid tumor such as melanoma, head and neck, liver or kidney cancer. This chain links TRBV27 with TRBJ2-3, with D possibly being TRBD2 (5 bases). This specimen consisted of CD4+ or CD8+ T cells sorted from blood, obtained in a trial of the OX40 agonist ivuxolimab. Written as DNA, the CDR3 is TGTGCCAGCAGTTTCACTAGGTTTACAGATACGCAGTATTTT. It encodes CASSFTRFTDTQYF.